The clone carrying this T cell receptor (beta chain) was recorded only once. Its antigen remains unidentified. The CDR3 loop spans 15 amino acids. The germline V gene encodes CDR1 KGHSH and CDR2 LQKENI. Trimming removed 6 bases at V and 5 bases at J, with 19 bases between. The method was immunoSEQ multiplex PCR; TCRdb's version includes in-frame clones alone and lacks a portion of them. The data contain roughly 9,100 clones, 23% of them seen just once; the ten biggest clones take up around 14%. The data stem from a study of sequential checkpoint blockade in melanoma. Study in general: Arm A got nivolumab then ipilimumab; arm B the reverse, 1:1. TCRβ was sequenced from DNA of about 96 pretreatment tumors. Matched biopsies came pretreatment and at week 13 for approximately 22 patients.

The study, taken as a whole, reports: For nivolumab-first patients, baseline tumor clonality was associated with response.

The treatment is: randomized to nivolumab then ipilimumab (arm A) or the reverse (arm B). Material: tumor tissue (inferred from file names), obtained from a patient given nivolumab and ipilimumab in sequence. The sequence derives from a human donor with melanoma. The chain employs TRBV18 and TRBJ1-1; D is unclear. The CDR3 loop is CASSGPPRGETEAFF. The CDR3 nucleotides read TGTGCCAGCTCCGGGCCTCCGCGCGGGGAAACTGAAGCTTTCTTT.